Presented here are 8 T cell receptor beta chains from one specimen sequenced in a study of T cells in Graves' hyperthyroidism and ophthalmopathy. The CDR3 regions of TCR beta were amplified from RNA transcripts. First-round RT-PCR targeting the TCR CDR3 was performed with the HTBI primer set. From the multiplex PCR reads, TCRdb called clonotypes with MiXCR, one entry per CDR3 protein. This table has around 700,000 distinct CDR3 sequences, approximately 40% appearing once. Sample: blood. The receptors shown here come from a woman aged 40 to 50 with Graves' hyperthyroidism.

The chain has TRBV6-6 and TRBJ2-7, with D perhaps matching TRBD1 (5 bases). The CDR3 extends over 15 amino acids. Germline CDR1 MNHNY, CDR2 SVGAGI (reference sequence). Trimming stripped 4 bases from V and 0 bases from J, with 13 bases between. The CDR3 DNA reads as TGTGCCAGCAGTTTGACCAGACAGCACTCCTACGAGCAGTACTTC. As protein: CASSLTRQHSYEQYF.

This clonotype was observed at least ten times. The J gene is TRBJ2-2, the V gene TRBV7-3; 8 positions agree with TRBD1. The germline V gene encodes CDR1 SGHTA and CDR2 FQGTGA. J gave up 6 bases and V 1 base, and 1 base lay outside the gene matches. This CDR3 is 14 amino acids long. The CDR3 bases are TGTGCCAGCAGCTTAAGACAGGGGTCCGGGGAGCTGTTTTTT. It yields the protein CASSLRQGSGELFF.

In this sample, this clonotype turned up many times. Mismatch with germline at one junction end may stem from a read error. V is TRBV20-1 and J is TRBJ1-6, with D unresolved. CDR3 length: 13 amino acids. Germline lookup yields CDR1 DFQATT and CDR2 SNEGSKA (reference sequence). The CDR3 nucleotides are TGCAGTACTAGAGTGTCAGGTCTTGCACCCCTCCACTTT. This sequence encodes CSTRVSGLAPLHF.

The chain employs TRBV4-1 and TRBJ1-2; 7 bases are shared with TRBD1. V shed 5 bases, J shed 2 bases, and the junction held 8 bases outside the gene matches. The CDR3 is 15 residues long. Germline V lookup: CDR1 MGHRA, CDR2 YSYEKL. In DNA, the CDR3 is TGCGCCAGCAGCTATCCGGGACAGTTAAACTATGGCTACACCTTC. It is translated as CASSYPGQLNYGYTF.

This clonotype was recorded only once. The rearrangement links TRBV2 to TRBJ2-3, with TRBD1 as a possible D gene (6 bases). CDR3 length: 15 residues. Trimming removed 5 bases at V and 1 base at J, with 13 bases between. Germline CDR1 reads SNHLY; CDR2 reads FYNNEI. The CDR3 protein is CASSKGQSRTDTQYF. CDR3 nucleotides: TGTGCCAGCAGTAAAGGACAGAGCCGCACAGATACGCAGTATTTT.

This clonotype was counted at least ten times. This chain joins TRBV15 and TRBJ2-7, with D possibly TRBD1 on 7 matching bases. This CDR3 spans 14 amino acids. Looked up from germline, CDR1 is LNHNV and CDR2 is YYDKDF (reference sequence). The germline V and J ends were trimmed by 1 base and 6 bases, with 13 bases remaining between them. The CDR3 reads CATSRAGGGSEQYF. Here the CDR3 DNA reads TGTGCCACCAGCAGAGCAGGAGGGGGCTCCGAGCAGTACTTC.

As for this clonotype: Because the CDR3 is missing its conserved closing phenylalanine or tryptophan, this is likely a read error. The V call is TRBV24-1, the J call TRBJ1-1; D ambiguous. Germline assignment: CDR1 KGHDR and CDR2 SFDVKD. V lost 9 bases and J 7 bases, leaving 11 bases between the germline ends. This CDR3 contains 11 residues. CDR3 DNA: TGTGCCACCCGACATGGGGATGAAGCTTTCCTT. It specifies CATRHGDEAFL.

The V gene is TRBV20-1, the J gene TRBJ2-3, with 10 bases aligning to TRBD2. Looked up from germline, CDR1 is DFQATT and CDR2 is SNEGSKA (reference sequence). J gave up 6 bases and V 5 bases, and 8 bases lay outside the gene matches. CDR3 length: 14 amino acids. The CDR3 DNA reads TGCAGTGCTGGCCCGGGACTAGCGCTGGATACGCAGTATTTT. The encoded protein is CSAGPGLALDTQYF.